The next 5 T cell receptor beta chains were all read from a single sample in a study of blood T cell repertoires in COVID-19. The assay was immunoSEQ multiplex PCR, and TCRdb's table has in-frame clones only and misses some. The sample lists a few hundred thousand clones; 85% to 90% were seen once. The sequenced sample consisted of PBMCs or T cells enriched from blood (not recorded which). The receptors here all came from a man aged 30 to 39 who had recovered from COVID-19.

The genes are TRBV2 and TRBJ2-1; 10 positions match TRBD2. Germline trimming cut 5 bases from V and 3 bases from J; bases unmatched to any gene: 4. The germline gives CDR1 SNHLY, CDR2 FYNNEI. The CDR3 has 15 residues. CDR3 coding DNA: TGTGCCAGCAGTTCACTAGCGGGGCACTACAATGAGCAGTTCTTC. Protein product: CASSSLAGHYNEQFF. Using reference TRBV2 and TRBJ2-1 for the parts outside the CDR3, the full variable domain is EPEVTQTPSHQVTQMGQEVILRCVPISNHLYFYWYRQILGQKVEFLVSFYNNEISEKSEIFDDQFSVERPDGSNFTLKIRSTKLEDSAMYFCASSSLAGHYNEQFFGPGTRLTVL.

A single count supports this clone. The chain links TRBV5-8 to TRBJ2-2, with a weak D call TRBD1 (5 bases). The CDR3 is 19 residues long. V dropped 3 bases and J dropped 1 base, with 22 bases sitting between them. Germline V gene lookup returns CDR1 SGHTS and CDR2 YDEGEE. The CDR3 coding sequence is TGTGCCAGCAGCTCCCCATGGGGCAGCCCGACCCTGAACACCGGGGAGCTGTTTTTT. Translating gives CASSSPWGSPTLNTGELFF.

The chain employs TRBV6-5 and TRBJ1-3, with a weak D call TRBD1 (6 bases). With 5 bases removed from V and 1 base from J, the gap between germline ends came to 12 bases. CDR3 length equals 15 residues. CDR1 MNHEY and CDR2 SVGAGI come from the germline V gene. The CDR3 is CASSQDSLSGNTIYF. For the CDR3, the DNA is TGTGCCAGCAGTCAGGACAGCCTTTCTGGAAACACCATATATTTT.

This chain uses TRBV7-8 with TRBJ2-5, with D possibly TRBD1 on 5 matching bases. This CDR3 is built from 15 residues. V shed 1 base and J shed 5 bases, with 14 bases lying between them. Germline V lookup: CDR1 SGHVS, CDR2 FQNEAQ. CDR3 sequence: CASSLVIGVWETQYF. The CDR3 DNA is TGTGCCAGCAGCTTAGTAATAGGGGTATGGGAGACCCAGTACTTC.

The rearrangement links TRBV3-1 (or the pseudogene TRBV3-2) to TRBJ2-1; the match to TRBD2 covers 8 bases. Trimming cost V 5 bases and J 7 bases; bases outside gene matches: 7. The CDR3 has 14 amino acids. Germline lookup yields CDR1 LGHDT and CDR2 YNNKEL (reference sequence). As DNA, the CDR3 is TGTGCCAGCAGCAGGGGCGGGGGGTGGAATGAGCAGTTCTTC. It yields the protein CASSRGGGWNEQFF.